The sample holds one count of the clone carrying this TCR beta chain. Per the original methods: Amplification of reference gene primers provided the estimated nucleated cell counts. Sequencing used immunoSEQ multiplex PCR; TCRdb keeps in-frame clones, though not all of them. V, J and clone size are those of that table, while D and trimming were read from the DNA. The table has about 270,000 clones, around 84% seen once. Assignments of participants to cohorts depended upon their own reported clinical history. CDR1 and CDR2 from the germline V gene are SEHNR and FQNEAQ (reference sequence). V lost 2 bases, J lost 5 bases, and 5 bases stayed unmatched. CDR3 length: 15 amino acids. The data belong to a study of blood T cell repertoires in COVID-19. Study as a whole: Researchers got acute and convalescent COVID-19 samples from the United States, Italy and Spain. Sample material is recorded as cDNA or gDNA derived from T cells, B-cell-depleted T cells, or PBMCs.

The sequenced material came from PBMCs or T cells enriched from blood (not recorded which). The sequence was collected from a man aged 18 to 29 who had recovered from COVID-19. This rearrangement joins TRBV7-9 to TRBJ2-3; 9 bases match TRBD1. The CDR3 protein is CASSLRGQGLDTQYF. The CDR3 nucleotides read TGTGCCAGCAGCTTACGGGGACAGGGTTTAGATACGCAGTATTTT. Filled out from reference TRBV7-9 and TRBJ2-3, the complete variable domain reads DTGVSQNPRHKITKRGQNVTFRCDPISEHNRLYWYRQTLGQGPEFLTYFQNEAQLEKSRLLSDRFSAERPKGSFSTLEIQRTEQGDSAMYLCASSLRGQGLDTQYFGPGTRLTVL.